This TCR beta chain comes out of a study of pediatric ulcerative colitis. Findings and caveats of the study: Rectal repertoires separated controls, mild-moderate and acute severe colitis. A couple of rectal clonotypes were found only in ulcerative colitis patients, all of them.

As to this clone: Its antigen is unidentified.

The survey-level immunoSEQ assay was used. Each sample received Survey-level depth of up to 500,000 reads. TCRdb's table, derived via immunoSEQ multiplex PCR, lists solely in-frame clones and lacks some. The sample consists of about 32,000 clones, around 80% of them appearing once. V gave up 7 bases and J gave up 5 bases, with 12 bases separating them. This CDR3 contains 13 residues. CDR1 is MNHNY, CDR2 SVGAGI, per germline (reference sequence). This rearrangement joins TRBV6-6 to TRBJ2-1, with D possibly being TRBD1 (7 bases). The specimen was blood. This sequence was found in a boy aged 5 to 17 with severe ulcerative colitis. CDR3 amino acids: CASTRGTHNEQFF. The DNA of the CDR3 is TGTGCCAGCACCAGGGGGACTCACAATGAGCAGTTCTTC.